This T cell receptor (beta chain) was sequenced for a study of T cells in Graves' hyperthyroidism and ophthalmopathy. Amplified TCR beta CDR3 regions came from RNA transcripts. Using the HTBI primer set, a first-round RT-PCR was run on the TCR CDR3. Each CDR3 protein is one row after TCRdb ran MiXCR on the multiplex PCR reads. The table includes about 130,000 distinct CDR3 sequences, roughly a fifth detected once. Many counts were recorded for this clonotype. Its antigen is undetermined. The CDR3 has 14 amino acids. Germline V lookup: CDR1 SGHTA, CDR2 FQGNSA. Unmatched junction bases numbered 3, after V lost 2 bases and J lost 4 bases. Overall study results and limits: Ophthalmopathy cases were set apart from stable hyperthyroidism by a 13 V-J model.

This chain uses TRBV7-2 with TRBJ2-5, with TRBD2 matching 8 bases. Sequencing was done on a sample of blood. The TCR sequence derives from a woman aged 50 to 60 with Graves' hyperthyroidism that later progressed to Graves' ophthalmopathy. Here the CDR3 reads CASSLWLAGETQYF. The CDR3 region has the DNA TGTGCCAGCAGCTTATGGCTAGCGGGAGAGACCCAGTACTTC.